A selection of T cell receptor beta chains follows, all from one sample in a study of early T cells in non-severe SARS-CoV-2 infection. TCRdb reanalysed the 5' RACE reads using MiXCR and keeps one entry per CDR3 protein. Seen here are tens of thousands of distinct CDR3 sequences, 5.8% observed once, and the top ten hold more than 4.5%. The sample comprised whole blood. These receptor sequences come from an adult who was a healthcare worker with PCR-confirmed SARS-CoV-2 infection or an uninfected control (not recorded which). Each CDR3 is given without its conserved first and last residue. Fields, in order: V gene, CDR3 protein.

>TRBV12-3/TRBV12-4
ASSLGSGYT
>TRBV29-1
SVVGRGDRAQETQY
>TRBV10-3
AISDVTGRKDTEAF
>TRBV6-5
ASSYSGSRTDTQY
>TRBV11-2
ASSLAPSDEQF
>TRBV7-2
ASSFYLGEKLF
>TRBV28
ASTTGYYEQY
>TRBV6-1
ASSVPLPESNFPPPDTQY
>TRBV4-1
ASSQVISQPQH
>TRBV9
ASSADMGNQPQH
>TRBV19
ASSIRGTKNIQY
>TRBV7-3
ASSLQAGTNEQF
>TRBV20-1
SATRGGSTDTQY
>TRBV11-2
ASRGLREKNTEAF
>TRBV29-1
SVQGAANQPQH
>TRBV12-3/TRBV12-4
ASRAGGNGELF
>TRBV7-6
ASRPTGGTEAF
>TRBV12-3/TRBV12-4
ASSPSPLGRSPLH
>TRBV29-1
SVVGRFQETQY
>TRBV4-3
ASSQVSARENTIY
>TRBV27
ASSSSGDYGYT
>TRBV7-8
ASSFWSTGTPNTEAF
>TRBV15
ATSRTGENYGYT
>TRBV6-1
ASSGQGASNQPQH
>TRBV7-3
ASSSTGAYEQY
>TRBV2
ASGGGRMSYEQY
>TRBV20-1
SATPSGGAADTQY
>TRBV6-1
ASRAQGSNQPQH